The 7 T cell receptor beta chains listed next were all sequenced from one sample in a study of quantifying T cell responses using KT2 cells. Turning to the study itself: TCR alpha and beta constant-region primers primed reverse transcription of RNA.

Each cDNA got a UMI-containing oligo ligated at its 3' end. The first PCR ran roughly 4 cycles with an equimolar RC1.1 and RC1.2 beta primer mix. From the UMI-ligation and nested PCR reads, TCRdb called clonotypes with MiXCR, one entry per CDR3 protein. The table records 52,000 or so distinct CDR3 sequences, 9% to 15% of them present only once. Sequenced input: PBMCs spiked with cells of the T cell clone KT2. All receptors derive from a human donor.

The chain recombines TRBV6-2 or TRBV6-3 with TRBJ1-1, with D uncertain. CDR3 size: 16 residues. Trimming took 4 bases from V and 2 from J, leaving 17 bases between them. Germline-derived CDR1 and CDR2 are MNHEY and SVGEGT. In DNA, the CDR3 is TGTGCCAGCAGTTCTCCCCACCGGGCCAGTAACACTGAAGCTTTCTTT. This gives the protein CASSSPHRASNTEAFF.

This clonotype was observed a few times. V is TRBV10-1 and J is TRBJ2-1; 9 bases align to TRBD1. Per germline, CDR1 WNHNN and CDR2 SYGVQD (reference sequence). The CDR3 is 15 residues long. The junction had 7 bases not matched to a gene; V was cut back by 4 bases and J by 6 bases. CDR3 sequence reads: CASSGQGGPGNEQFF. Here the CDR3 DNA reads TGCGCCAGCAGTGGACAGGGGGGCCCTGGCAATGAGCAGTTCTTC.

This clonotype has a count of ten or more. The chain links TRBV6-1 to TRBJ1-1, with D perhaps TRBD1 (6 bases). Trimming cost V 2 bases and J 4 bases, with 14 bases left between them. CDR3 length: 15 amino acids. Germline-derived CDR1 and CDR2 are MNHNS and SASEGT. The CDR3 nucleotides are TGTGCCAGCAGTGAATCGGCGGAGGGGGTCACTGAAGCTTTCTTT. This translates into CASSESAEGVTEAFF.

This clonotype showed up just a few times. This chain uses TRBV28 with TRBJ2-5; tentatively, D is TRBD1 (5 bases). The V end was cut by 5 bases, the J end by 5 bases, with 18 bases between. CDR3 length: 15 residues. Germline V gene lookup returns CDR1 MDHEN and CDR2 SYDVKM. The CDR3 reads CASSMTAYVEETQYF. CDR3 DNA sequence: TGTGCCAGCAGTATGACAGCCTACGTGGAGGAGACCCAGTACTTC. The full variable domain, with the rest looked up from reference TRBV28 and TRBJ2-5, is DVKVTQSSRYLVKRTGEKVFLECVQDMDHENMFWYRQDPGLGLRLIYFSYDVKMKEKGDIPEGYSVSREKKERFSLILESASTNQTSMYLCASSMTAYVEETQYFGPGTRLLVL.

This clonotype was found a few times. The J gene is TRBJ2-7, the V gene TRBV4-2; no clear D. The V end lost 2 bases, the J end lost 3 bases, and 8 bases lay between the germline ends. Germline-derived CDR1 and CDR2 are LGHNA and YNFKEQ. The CDR3 has 13 residues. CDR3 loop: CASSQSAGYEQYF. The CDR3 DNA reads TGTGCCAGCAGCCAATCCGCCGGCTACGAGCAGTACTTC.

The table lists this clonotype with many counts. The chain combines TRBV14 with TRBJ1-2; D remains unclear. Trimming took 5 bases from V and 5 from J, leaving 18 bases between them. The CDR3 has 15 residues. Germline CDR1 is SGHDN and CDR2 is FVKESK. The CDR3: CASSFAPGPRYGYTF. The CDR3 DNA reads TGTGCCAGCAGCTTCGCGCCGGGCCCTCGTTATGGCTACACCTTC. The full variable domain, in which reference TRBV14 and TRBJ1-2 provide the parts outside the CDR3, is EAGVTQFPSHSVIEKGQTVTLRCDPISGHDNLYWYRRVMGKEIKFLLHFVKESKQDESGMPNNRFLAERTGGTYSTLKVQPAELEDSGVYFCASSFAPGPRYGYTFGSGTRLTVV.

The chain has TRBV20-1 and TRBJ2-3; a possible D gene is TRBD2 (7 bases). This CDR3 comprises 14 residues. Germline assignment: CDR1 DFQATT and CDR2 SNEGSKA (reference sequence). Trimming pared 6 bases from V and 6 bases from J, leaving 19 bases between. In DNA, the CDR3 is TGCAGTGCCGTTGGGGGGGGCGGGTCGGATACGCAGTATTTT. Its translation: CSAVGGGGSDTQYF.